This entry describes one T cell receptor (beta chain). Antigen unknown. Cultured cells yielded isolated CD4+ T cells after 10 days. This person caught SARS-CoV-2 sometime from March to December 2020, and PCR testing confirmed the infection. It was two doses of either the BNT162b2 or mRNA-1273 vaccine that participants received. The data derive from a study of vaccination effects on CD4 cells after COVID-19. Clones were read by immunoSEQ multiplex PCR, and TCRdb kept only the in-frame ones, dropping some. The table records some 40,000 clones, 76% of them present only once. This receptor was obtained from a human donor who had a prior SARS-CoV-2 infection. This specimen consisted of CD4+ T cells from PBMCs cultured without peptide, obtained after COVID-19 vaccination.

The CDR3 nucleotides read TGTGCCAGCAGTTCCAAAGACAGGGCGGAGGAGACCCAGTACTTC. It yields the protein CASSSKDRAEETQYF. The chain employs TRBV27 and TRBJ2-5; 7 bases line up with TRBD1. The CDR3 covers 15 residues. Germline CDR1 reads MNHEY; CDR2 reads SMNVEV (reference sequence). V shed 4 bases and J 5 bases; nucleotides not matched to a gene: 10.